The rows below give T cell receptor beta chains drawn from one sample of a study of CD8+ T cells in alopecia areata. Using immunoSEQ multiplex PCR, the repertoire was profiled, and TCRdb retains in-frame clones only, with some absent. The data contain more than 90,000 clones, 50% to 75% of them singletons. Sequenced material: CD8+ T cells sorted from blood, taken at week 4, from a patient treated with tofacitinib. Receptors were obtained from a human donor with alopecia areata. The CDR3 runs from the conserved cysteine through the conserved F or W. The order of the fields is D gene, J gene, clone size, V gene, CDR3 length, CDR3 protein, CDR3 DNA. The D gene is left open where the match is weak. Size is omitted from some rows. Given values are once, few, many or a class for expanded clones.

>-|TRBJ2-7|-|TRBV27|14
CASSPQAGGYEQYF
TGTGCCAGCAGTCCGCAGGCCGGTGGCTACGAGCAGTACTTC
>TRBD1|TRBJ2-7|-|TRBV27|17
CASRLTPGDSFSYEQYF
TGTGCCAGCAGACTTACCCCCGGGGACAGTTTCTCCTACGAGCAGTACTTC
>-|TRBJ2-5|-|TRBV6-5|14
CASSYGGEAETQYF
TGTGCCAGCAGTTACGGGGGCGAAGCGGAGACCCAGTACTTC
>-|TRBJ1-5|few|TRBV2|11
CASSDSQPQHF
TGTGCCAGCAGCGACAGTCAGCCCCAGCATTTT
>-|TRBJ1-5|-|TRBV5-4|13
CASSLVGNQPQHF
TGTGCCAGCAGCTTGGTTGGAAATCAGCCCCAGCATTTT
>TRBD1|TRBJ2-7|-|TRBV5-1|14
CASSEGTASHEQYF
TGCGCCAGCAGCGAGGGGACAGCCTCCCACGAGCAGTACTTC
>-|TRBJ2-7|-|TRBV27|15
CASSLSPVGVYEQYF
TGTGCCAGCAGTTTATCTCCCGTGGGCGTCTACGAGCAGTACTTC
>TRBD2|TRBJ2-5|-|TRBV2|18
CASSESTSGGVNQETQYF
TGTGCCAGCAGTGAATCGACTAGCGGGGGGGTAAACCAAGAGACCCAGTACTTC
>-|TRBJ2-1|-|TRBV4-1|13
CASSQTGVDEQFF
TGCGCCAGCAGCCAAACGGGGGTCGATGAGCAGTTCTTC
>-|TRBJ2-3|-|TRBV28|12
CASSLGRDTQYF
TGTGCCAGCAGTTTAGGCCGGGATACGCAGTATTTT
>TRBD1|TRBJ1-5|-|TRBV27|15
CASWGAGGVNQPQHF
TGTGCCAGCTGGGGGGCAGGGGGCGTCAATCAGCCCCAGCATTTT
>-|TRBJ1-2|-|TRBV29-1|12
CSVEPGAEGYTF
TGCAGCGTTGAACCAGGGGCAGAAGGCTACACCTTC
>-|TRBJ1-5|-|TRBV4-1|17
CASSQDGHRSPHQPQHF
TGCGCCAGCAGCCAAGATGGACACAGGTCACCCCATCAGCCCCAGCATTTT
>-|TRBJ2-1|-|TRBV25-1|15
CASSDQGYPYNEQFF
TGTGCCAGCAGCGACCAGGGGTACCCCTACAATGAGCAGTTCTTC
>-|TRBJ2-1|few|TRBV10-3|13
CAIGAVSYNEQFF
TGTGCCATCGGGGCAGTTTCCTACAATGAGCAGTTCTTC
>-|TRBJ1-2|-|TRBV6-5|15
CASTLRNGANYGYTF
TGTGCCAGCACTTTACGGAATGGGGCTAACTATGGCTACACCTTC
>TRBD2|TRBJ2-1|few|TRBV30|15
CAWSGPSGNYNEQFF
TGTGCCTGGAGTGGCCCTAGCGGGAACTACAATGAGCAGTTCTTC
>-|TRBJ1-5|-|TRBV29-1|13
CSVVTGGNQPQHF
TGCAGCGTTGTTACCGGGGGCAATCAGCCCCAGCATTTT
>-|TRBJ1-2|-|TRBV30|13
CAWSVNWGNGYTF
TGTGCCTGGAGTGTAAACTGGGGGAATGGCTACACCTTC
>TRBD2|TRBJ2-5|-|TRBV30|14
CAWSEFSGGETQYF
TGTGCCTGGAGTGAATTTAGCGGGGGTGAGACCCAGTACTTC